This TCR beta chain comes out of a study of T cell responses to AZD1222 COVID-19 vaccine. Study-wide results and caveats: The study found Spike-specific TCR breadth and depth rose after two AZD1222 doses. Donors in the cohort were predominantly white British and more often female, and clonal diversity was possibly underestimated.

CDR3 size: 13 residues. Trimming took off 1 base at V and 4 bases at J, with 8 bases between the two ends. CDR1 SGHDN and CDR2 FVKESK come from the germline V gene. Here immunoSEQ multiplex PCR was the method, and the copy in TCRdb shows in-frame clones only, minus some. The sample includes roughly 140,000 clones, 90% to 95% of them seen just once. On this clone itself: No antigen is known for it.

The specimen was peripheral blood, collected on day 0 of AZD1222 vaccination. The chain employs TRBV14 and TRBJ2-7; the D is unclear. The TCR sequence derives from an adult in good health. CDR3 bases: TGTGCCAGCAGCCAAGGAGACCTGTACGAGCAGTACTTC. Translating it yields CASSQGDLYEQYF.